This T cell receptor (beta chain) appears in the sequencing data of a study of early T cells in non-severe SARS-CoV-2 infection. This clonotype has ten or more counts. Attachment of unique molecular identifiers to individual cDNA molecules was performed. MiXCR, applied by TCRdb to the 5' RACE reads, yields one record per CDR3 protein. Of tens of thousands of distinct CDR3 sequences in the sample, approximately 12% were seen once. Germline CDR1 and CDR2: SQVTM and ANQGSEA. The J segment lost 0 bases and the V segment lost 7 bases, leaving 5 bases of the junction unmatched. There are 13 residues in the CDR3.

The sequence was collected from an adult who was a healthcare worker with PCR-confirmed SARS-CoV-2 infection or an uninfected control (not recorded which). The sample taken for sequencing was whole blood. The chain combines TRBV29-1 with TRBJ1-1; 7 bases match TRBD1. CDR3 sequence reads: CSARQGLNTEAFF. Here the CDR3 DNA reads TGCAGCGCCCGACAGGGTCTGAACACTGAAGCTTTCTTT.